Below, 23 T cell receptor beta chains from the same sample are listed, as sequenced in a study of cytomegalovirus exposure and HLA in healthy donors. Researchers ran the PCR with 60 Vbeta and 13 Jbeta primers. The method was immunoSEQ multiplex PCR; TCRdb's version includes in-frame clones alone and lacks a portion of them. The sample contains 95,000 to 110,000 clones, over 65% of which appear only once. The sample consisted of PBMCs. Every receptor here comes from a woman aged 40-49 years in good health and CMV-seronegative.

The chain carries TRBV29-1 and TRBJ2-4; the D gene is possibly TRBD2 (5 bases). The germline CDR1 and CDR2 sequences are SQVTM and ANQGSEA. V lost 8 bases and J 1 base, leaving 12 bases between the germline ends. The CDR3 spans 13 residues. The CDR3 spells CSSLPGAKNIQYF. The DNA of the CDR3 is TGCAGCTCACTCCCGGGGGCCAAAAACATTCAGTACTTC.

The CDR3 nucleotides read TGTGCCAGTAGTTCGGCCTGGCAGGGCAGCCAGCCCCAGCATTTT. This sequence encodes CASSSAWQGSQPQHF. The chain has TRBV19 and TRBJ1-5; TRBD1 might be the D (5 bases). The germline V and J ends were trimmed by 5 bases and 7 bases, with 18 bases remaining between them. This CDR3 is 15 amino acids long. CDR1 is LNHDA, CDR2 SQIVND, per germline (reference sequence).

This chain connects TRBV7-3 to TRBJ2-3, with 7 bases fitting TRBD1. Per germline, CDR1 SGHTA and CDR2 FQGTGA. The CDR3 totals 15 residues. J lost 3 bases, V lost 4 bases, and 7 bases had no gene match. The CDR3 DNA sequence: TGTGCCAGCAGCTCAACAGGGGATAGGACAGATACGCAGTATTTT. This sequence encodes CASSSTGDRTDTQYF.

The chain combines TRBV18 with TRBJ1-1; D is perhaps TRBD1 (5 bases). Trimming shortened V by 5 bases and J by 5 bases, and 9 bases separated the two germline ends. This CDR3 is built from 12 residues. Germline V CDR1 and CDR2: KGHSH, LQKENI. The CDR3 region has the DNA TGTGCCAGCTCAATAGGGGATACTGAAGCTTTCTTT. This codes for CASSIGDTEAFF.

V and J are TRBV6-5 and TRBJ2-3; a possible D gene is TRBD2 (5 bases). Germline CDR1 reads MNHEY; CDR2 reads SVGAGI. Trimming shortened V by 0 bases and J by 1 base, and 11 bases separated the two germline ends. This CDR3 is built from 16 residues. CDR3 residues: CASSYSLKGGTDTQYF. CDR3 coding DNA: TGTGCCAGCAGTTACTCGTTAAAGGGAGGCACAGATACGCAGTATTTT.

The chain couples TRBV28 to TRBJ2-6; D possibly corresponds to TRBD2 (6 bases). Germline V gives CDR1 MDHEN, CDR2 SYDVKM. CDR3 length: 16 amino acids. V lost 2 bases, J lost 4 bases, and 12 bases lay in between. CDR3 coding DNA: TGTGCCAGCAGTTTACTGGAGGGATCGGGGGCCAACGTCCTGACTTTC. Translated: CASSLLEGSGANVLTF.

This clone has a handful of counts. The chain carries TRBV5-1 and TRBJ2-7; possibly TRBD2 for D (7 bases). Trimming cost V 4 bases and J 2 bases, with 19 bases left between them. CDR1 and CDR2 from the germline V gene are SGHRS and YFSETQ. The CDR3 extends over 16 amino acids. This CDR3 reads CASSPLGGASTYEQYF. CDR3 bases: TGCGCCAGCAGCCCCCTTGGGGGGGCTAGCACCTACGAGCAGTACTTC.

Only one count was recorded for this clone. The chain carries TRBV5-1 and TRBJ1-3; D uncertain. Germline V CDR1 and CDR2: SGHRS, YFSETQ. The CDR3 spans 13 residues. Trimming shortened V by 5 bases and J by 0 bases, and 6 bases separated the two germline ends. CDR3 in amino acids: CASRWSSGNTIYF. The DNA of the CDR3 is TGCGCCAGCAGGTGGAGCTCTGGAAACACCATATATTTT.

The J gene is TRBJ1-4, the V gene TRBV18; tentatively, D is TRBD1 (6 bases). CDR3 size: 13 residues. V dropped 4 bases and J dropped 7 bases, with 10 bases sitting between them. CDR1 and CDR2 (germline): KGHSH, LQKENI. CDR3 sequence: CASSLGTTEKLFF. Here the CDR3 DNA reads TGTGCCAGCTCACTAGGGACAACTGAAAAACTGTTTTTT.

As for this clone: The junction differs from germline at one of its ends, possibly a read error. This rearrangement joins TRBV7-2 to TRBJ2-7; 10 bases line up with TRBD1. The CDR3 runs to 15 residues. Germline V CDR1 and CDR2: SGHTA, FQGNSA. CDR3 in DNA: TGTGCCAGCGGCTTAGAGTGGGACAGGGGACACGAGCAGTACTTC. It specifies CASGLEWDRGHEQYF.

In regard to this clone: This is likely a read error, given that the CDR3 carries no conserved phenylalanine or tryptophan at its end. No DNA is shown, since the ends of the CDR3 on it are uncertain; the CDR3 is the one TCRdb lists. The chain recombines TRBV4-3 with TRBJ2-2; the table calls TRBD2, which could not be checked here. Germline V lookup: CDR1 LGHNA, CDR2 YSLEER. The CDR3 comprises 17 residues, both ends counted. The CDR3 loop reads CASSQGSRGDLTGERFL.

The rearrangement uses TRBV9 and TRBJ2-1; 9 nucleotides align to TRBD2. The CDR3 consists of 15 residues. Germline trimming cut 7 bases from V and 5 bases from J; bases unmatched to any gene: 10. Per germline, CDR1 SGDLS and CDR2 YYNGEE. The CDR3: CASSATSGTDNEQFF. The CDR3 DNA reads TGTGCCAGCTCCGCGACTAGCGGAACGGACAATGAGCAGTTCTTC.

The chain carries TRBV6-6 and TRBJ1-6, with D uncertain. CDR3 size: 16 residues. In germline, CDR1 is MNHNY, CDR2 SVGAGI (reference sequence). V lost 0 bases, J lost 8 bases, and 14 bases lay in between. The CDR3 nucleotides are TGTGCCAGCAGTTACTCGAGGGCCGCCTCGGATTCACCCCTCCACTTT. It specifies CASSYSRAASDSPLHF.

The V gene is TRBV7-6, the J gene TRBJ2-5; 7 nucleotides agree with TRBD2. This CDR3 has 16 amino acids. Per germline, CDR1 SGHVS and CDR2 FNYEAQ. Trimming cost V 0 bases and J 2 bases; bases outside gene matches: 6. CDR3 bases: TGTGCCAGCAGCTTAGCGTTAGGGACTAAACAAGAGACCCAGTACTTC. Translating gives CASSLALGTKQETQYF.

This clone was recorded once. The chain couples TRBV7-9 to TRBJ1-1; TRBD1 matches at 9 bases. CDR3 length equals 16 residues. CDR1 and CDR2 (germline): SEHNR, FQNEAQ (reference sequence). After removal of 4 bases from V and 4 bases from J, the junction contained 10 bases not matched to a gene. CDR3 loop: CASSSFGTGLGTEAFF. The CDR3 DNA follows: TGTGCCAGCAGCTCCTTCGGGACAGGGTTGGGCACTGAAGCTTTCTTT.

The V and J genes are TRBV5-1 and TRBJ1-2; 9 bases agree with TRBD1. The CDR3 length is 13 residues. Germline values: CDR1 SGHRS, CDR2 YFSETQ. Trimming removed 7 bases from V and 0 bases from J; junction bases left unmatched: 1. In DNA, the CDR3 is TGCGCCAGCGGACAGGGGTCTAACTATGGCTACACCTTC. It translates to CASGQGSNYGYTF.

The rearrangement joins TRBV7-2 to TRBJ1-1; no clear D gene. The V end was cut by 3 bases, the J end by 3 bases, with 11 bases between. Germline loops: CDR1 SGHTA, CDR2 FQGNSA. The CDR3 contains 14 residues. The CDR3 protein is CASSFNNIYTEAFF. In DNA form, the CDR3 reads TGTGCCAGCAGCTTTAACAACATCTACACTGAAGCTTTCTTT.

The rearrangement uses TRBV29-1 and TRBJ1-2; D unresolved. The CDR3 sequence is 12 residues long. Germline assignment: CDR1 SQVTM and CDR2 ANQGSEA. V lost 7 bases and J lost 7, with 16 bases in between. This CDR3 reads CSGIRPGGGYTF. CDR3 in DNA: TGCAGCGGAATAAGGCCTGGAGGTGGCTACACCTTC.

This clone was counted only a few times. CDR3 in amino acids: CASSLVTSVADTQYF. CDR3 nucleotide sequence: TGTGCCAGCAGCTTAGTGACTAGCGTCGCAGATACGCAGTATTTT. V is TRBV11-2 and J is TRBJ2-3, with 8 bases matching TRBD2. After removal of 1 base from V and 4 bases from J, the junction contained 4 bases not matched to a gene. The germline gives CDR1 SGHAT, CDR2 FQNNGV. The length of the CDR3 is 15 residues.

The V call is TRBV7-6, the J call TRBJ2-7; 9 nucleotides line up with TRBD1. The germline CDR1 and CDR2 sequences are SGHVS and FNYEAQ. Germline trimming cut 6 bases from V and 5 bases from J; bases unmatched to any gene: 11. The CDR3 sequence is 15 residues long. CDR3 nucleotide sequence: TGTGCCAGCAGTCAACTGCCGGGACAGGGCGACGAGCAGTACTTC. Translation gives CASSQLPGQGDEQYF.

The chain couples TRBV7-3 to TRBJ2-1; tentatively, D is TRBD1 (6 bases). The CDR3 covers 16 residues. CDR1 and CDR2 (germline): SGHTA, FQGTGA. The V end was cut by 1 base, the J end by 2 bases, with 12 bases between. The DNA for the CDR3 is TGTGCCAGCAGCTTAAGGCAGGGGATACCCTACAATGAGCAGTTCTTC. Residues: CASSLRQGIPYNEQFF.

This sequence joins TRBV5-1 and TRBJ1-5; D perhaps matches TRBD1 (5 bases). Per germline, CDR1 SGHRS and CDR2 YFSETQ. The CDR3 is 14 amino acids. V was pared by 4 bases and J by 2 bases, with 10 bases between. DNA for the CDR3: TGCGCCAGCAGCCAGGGTATAGGCAATCAGCCCCAGCATTTT. This encodes CASSQGIGNQPQHF.

The rearrangement uses TRBV29-1 and TRBJ2-5; TRBD1 agrees at 7 bases. Germline loops: CDR1 SQVTM, CDR2 ANQGSEA. V shed 7 bases and J 5 bases; nucleotides not matched to a gene: 10. The CDR3 covers 13 residues. The CDR3 region has the DNA TGCAGCGCCGAAGACAGGGTTTTCGAGACCCAGTACTTC. Protein: CSAEDRVFETQYF.